This T cell receptor (beta chain) was retrieved from a study of T cell clones after liver transplantation. Study at large: A pre-transplant mixed lymphocyte reaction with TCRbeta sequencing defined graft-donor-reactive clones followed in post-transplant blood.

The repertoire was sequenced with immunoSEQ multiplex PCR; TCRdb's copy has only in-frame clones and lacks some. The sample lists over 100,000 clones; more than 75% were seen once. The germline V gene encodes CDR1 LNHDA and CDR2 SQIVND (reference sequence). J lost 4 bases, V lost 6 bases, and 6 bases had no gene match. This CDR3 is built from 14 residues. This sample comprised CD4+ T cells from blood, obtained before liver transplant. The receptor comes from a human donor who received a liver transplant. This chain connects TRBV19 to TRBJ1-1, with 9 nucleotides matching TRBD1. The CDR3 DNA sequence: TGTGCCAGTAGCATACAGGGGGCTGGCACTGAAGCTTTCTTT. This codes for CASSIQGAGTEAFF.